This T cell receptor beta chain was found in a study of glioma-infiltrating T cells. As concerns this clonotype: The antigen remains unidentified.

Study-wide points: Gliomas, especially low-grade, showed above-expected tissue-blood divergence; non-neoplastic patients showed below. Very few CDR3 sequences were shared between tissue and blood.

CDR3 length equals 14 residues. The trim removed 8 bases at V and 1 base at J, leaving 9 bases unmatched. Germline V gene sequence: CDR1 SQVTM, CDR2 ANQGSEA. Amplification of TCR alpha and beta CDR3 regions from RNA used iRepertoire nested multiplex PCR. For one-step reverse transcription and amplification, 100-400 ng of tissue mRNA or PBMC total RNA was used. Via MiXCR, TCRdb re-called the multiplex PCR reads, giving one row per CDR3 protein. The sample lists 3,500 to 5,500 distinct CDR3 sequences, around 21% occurring once. The V call is TRBV29-1, the J call TRBJ2-3, with TRBD1 identical over 7 bases. The TCR comes from a human donor with low-grade glioma or glioblastoma, undergoing nonglioma brain surgery, or in good health (not recorded which). The source material was glioma tissue, nonneoplastic brain tissue, or PBMCs (not recorded which). The CDR3 sequence: CSWGEGARTDTQYF. The CDR3 DNA is TGCAGCTGGGGCGAGGGGGCCCGCACAGATACGCAGTATTTT.